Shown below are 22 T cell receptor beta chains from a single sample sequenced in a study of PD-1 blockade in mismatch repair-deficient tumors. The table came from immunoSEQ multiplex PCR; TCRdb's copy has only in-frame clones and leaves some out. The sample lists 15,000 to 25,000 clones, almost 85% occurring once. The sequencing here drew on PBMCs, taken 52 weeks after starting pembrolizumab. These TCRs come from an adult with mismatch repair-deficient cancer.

CDR3 DNA sequence: TGCGCCAGCAGCTACGCAGTCCCCCCCGCCGAGCAGTACTTC. Protein sequence: CASSYAVPPAEQYF. The chain employs TRBV5-1 and TRBJ2-7; D gene uncertain. From germline, CDR1 is SGHRS and CDR2 YFSETQ. CDR3 length equals 14 residues. V was shortened by 3 bases and J by 6 bases, with 16 bases between the two germline ends.

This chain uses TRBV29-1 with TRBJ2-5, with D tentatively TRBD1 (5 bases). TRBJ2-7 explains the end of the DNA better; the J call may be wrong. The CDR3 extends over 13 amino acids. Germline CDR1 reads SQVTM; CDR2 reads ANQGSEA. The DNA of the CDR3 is TGCAGCGTCGGAGATGGGGCGACCTACGAGCAGTACTTC. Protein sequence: CSVGDGATYEQYF.

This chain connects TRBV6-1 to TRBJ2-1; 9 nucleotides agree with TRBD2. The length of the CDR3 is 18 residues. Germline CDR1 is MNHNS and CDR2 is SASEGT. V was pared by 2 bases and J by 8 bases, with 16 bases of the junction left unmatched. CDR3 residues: CASSEKGSRAGGSDEQFF. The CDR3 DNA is TGTGCCAGCAGTGAAAAGGGTTCTAGGGCGGGAGGGTCCGATGAGCAGTTCTTC.

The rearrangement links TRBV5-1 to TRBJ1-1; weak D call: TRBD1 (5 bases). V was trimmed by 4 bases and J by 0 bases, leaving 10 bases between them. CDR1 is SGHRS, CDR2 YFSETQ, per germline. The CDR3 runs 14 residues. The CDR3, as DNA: TGCGCCAGCAGCGGGGAGGGACTGAACACTGAAGCTTTCTTT. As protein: CASSGEGLNTEAFF. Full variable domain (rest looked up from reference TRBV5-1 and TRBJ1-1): KAGVTQTPRYLIKTRGQQVTLSCSPISGHRSVSWYQQTPGQGLQFLFEYFSETQRNKGNFPGRFSGRQFSNSRSEMNVSTLELGDSALYLCASSGEGLNTEAFFGQGTRLTVV.

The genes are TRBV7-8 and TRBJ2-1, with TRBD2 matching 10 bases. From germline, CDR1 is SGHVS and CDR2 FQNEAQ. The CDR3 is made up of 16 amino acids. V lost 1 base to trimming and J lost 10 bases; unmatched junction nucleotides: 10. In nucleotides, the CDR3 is TGTGCCAGCAGCTTAGACCCGGGACTAGCGACGGGGGAGCAGTTCTTC. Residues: CASSLDPGLATGEQFF.

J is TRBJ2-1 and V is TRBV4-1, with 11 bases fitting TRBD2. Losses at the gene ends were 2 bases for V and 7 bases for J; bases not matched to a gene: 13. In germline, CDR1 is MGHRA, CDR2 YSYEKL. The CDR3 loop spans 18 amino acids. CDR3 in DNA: TGCGCCAGCAGCCAAAAGGTTGGGAAACTAGCGGGAGTGAATGAGCAGTTCTTC. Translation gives CASSQKVGKLAGVNEQFF.

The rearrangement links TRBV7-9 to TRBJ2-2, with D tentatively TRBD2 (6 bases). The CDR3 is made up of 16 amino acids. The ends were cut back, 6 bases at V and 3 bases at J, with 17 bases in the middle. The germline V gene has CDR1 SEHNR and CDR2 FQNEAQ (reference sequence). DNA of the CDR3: TGTGCCAGCAGACGAAACTTCCGCGGGGACACCGGGGAGCTGTTTTTT. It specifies CASRRNFRGDTGELFF. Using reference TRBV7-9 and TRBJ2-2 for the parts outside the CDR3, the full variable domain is DTGVSQNPRHKITKRGQNVTFRCDPISEHNRLYWYRQTLGQGPEFLTYFQNEAQLEKSRLLSDRFSAERPKGSFSTLEIQRTEQGDSAMYLCASRRNFRGDTGELFFGEGSRLTVL.

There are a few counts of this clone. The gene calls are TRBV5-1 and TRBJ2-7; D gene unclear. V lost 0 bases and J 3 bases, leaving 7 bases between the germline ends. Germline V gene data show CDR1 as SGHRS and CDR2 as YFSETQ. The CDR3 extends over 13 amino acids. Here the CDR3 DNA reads TGCGCCAGCAGCTTGGTGGCCAGCTACGAGCAGTACTTC. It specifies CASSLVASYEQYF.

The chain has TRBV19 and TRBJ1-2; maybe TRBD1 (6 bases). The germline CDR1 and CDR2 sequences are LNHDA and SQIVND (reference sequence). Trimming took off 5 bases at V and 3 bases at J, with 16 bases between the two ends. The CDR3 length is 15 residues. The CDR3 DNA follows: TGTGCCAGTAGTGGGCTTAGGGGGAAGGACTATGGCTACACCTTC. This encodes CASSGLRGKDYGYTF. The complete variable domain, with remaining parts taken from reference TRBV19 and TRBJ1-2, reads DGGITQSPKYLFRKEGQNVTLSCEQNLNHDAMYWYRQDPGQGLRLIYYSQIVNDFQKGDIAEGYSVSREKKESFPLTVTSAQKNPTAFYLCASSGLRGKDYGYTFGSGTRLTVV.

The CDR3 DNA reads as TGCAGCGTTGTGTCGGGAGGGGGCGGGGAGCTGTTTTTT. Its translation: CSVVSGGGGELFF. The chain is built from TRBV29-1 and TRBJ2-2; 8 bases are a match to TRBD2. The J segment lost 7 bases and the V segment lost 4 bases, leaving 5 bases of the junction unmatched. This CDR3 contains 13 residues. Germline V gene lookup returns CDR1 SQVTM and CDR2 ANQGSEA.

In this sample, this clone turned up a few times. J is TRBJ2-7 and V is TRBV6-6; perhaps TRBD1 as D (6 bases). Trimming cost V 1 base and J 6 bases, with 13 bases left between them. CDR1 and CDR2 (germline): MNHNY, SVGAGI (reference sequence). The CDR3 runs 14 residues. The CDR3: CASSYWGRGSEQYF. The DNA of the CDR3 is TGTGCCAGCAGTTACTGGGGCAGGGGATCCGAGCAGTACTTC.

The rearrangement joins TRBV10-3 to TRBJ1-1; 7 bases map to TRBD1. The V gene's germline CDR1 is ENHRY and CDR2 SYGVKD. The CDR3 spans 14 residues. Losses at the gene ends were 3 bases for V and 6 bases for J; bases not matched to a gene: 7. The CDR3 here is CAISDRGQEAEAFF. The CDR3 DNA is TGTGCCATCAGTGATAGGGGGCAGGAGGCTGAAGCTTTCTTT.

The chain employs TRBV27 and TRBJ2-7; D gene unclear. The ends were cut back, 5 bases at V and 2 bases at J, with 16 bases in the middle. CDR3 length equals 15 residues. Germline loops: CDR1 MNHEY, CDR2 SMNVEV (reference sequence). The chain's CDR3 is CASSLKSGRTYEQYF. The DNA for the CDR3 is TGTGCCAGCAGTCTCAAGTCGGGTCGAACCTACGAGCAGTACTTC.

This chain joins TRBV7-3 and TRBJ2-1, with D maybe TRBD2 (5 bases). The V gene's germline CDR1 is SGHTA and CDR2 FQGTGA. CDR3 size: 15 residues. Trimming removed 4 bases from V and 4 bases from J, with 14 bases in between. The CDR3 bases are TGTGCCAGCAGCTCAGCGGTTACGGTTTACAATGAGCAGTTCTTC. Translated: CASSSAVTVYNEQFF. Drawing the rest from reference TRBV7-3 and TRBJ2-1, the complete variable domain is GAGVSQTPSNKVTEKGKYVELRCDPISGHTALYWYRQSLGQGPEFLIYFQGTGAADDSGLPNDRFFAVRPEGSVSTLKIQRTERGDSAVYLCASSSAVTVYNEQFFGPGTRLTVL.

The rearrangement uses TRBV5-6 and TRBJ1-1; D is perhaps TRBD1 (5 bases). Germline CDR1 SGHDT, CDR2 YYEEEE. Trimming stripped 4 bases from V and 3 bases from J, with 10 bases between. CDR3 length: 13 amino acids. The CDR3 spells CASSGGAYTEAFF. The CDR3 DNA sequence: TGTGCCAGCAGCGGCGGGGCTTACACTGAAGCTTTCTTT.

The DNA for the CDR3 is TGCGCCAGCAGCTCGGGGGAAGCATACTACGAGCAGTACTTC. Its translation: CASSSGEAYYEQYF. This sequence joins TRBV5-1 and TRBJ2-7, with a tentative D call TRBD2 (6 bases). CDR3 size: 14 residues. In germline, CDR1 is SGHRS, CDR2 YFSETQ. Trimming removed 3 bases from V and 3 bases from J, with 13 bases in between.

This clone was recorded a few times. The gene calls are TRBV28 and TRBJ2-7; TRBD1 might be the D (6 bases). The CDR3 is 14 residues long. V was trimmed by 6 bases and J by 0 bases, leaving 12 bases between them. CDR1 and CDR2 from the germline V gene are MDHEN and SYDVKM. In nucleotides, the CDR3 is TGTGCCAGCAGCACCGGGACATCCTCCTACGAGCAGTACTTC. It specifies CASSTGTSSYEQYF.

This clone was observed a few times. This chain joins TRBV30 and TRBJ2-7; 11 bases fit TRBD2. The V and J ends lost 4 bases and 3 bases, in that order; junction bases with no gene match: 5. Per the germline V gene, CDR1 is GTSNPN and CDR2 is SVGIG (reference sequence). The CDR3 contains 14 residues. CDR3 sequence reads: CAWKLAGGFYEQYF. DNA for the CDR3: TGTGCCTGGAAGCTAGCGGGAGGTTTCTACGAGCAGTACTTC.

CDR3: CSVEWSGQGRETQYF. CDR3 bases: TGCAGCGTTGAATGGTCGGGACAGGGGCGAGAGACCCAGTACTTC. The chain recombines TRBV29-1 with TRBJ2-5; TRBD1 agrees at 10 bases. This CDR3 is built from 15 residues. Germline-derived CDR1 and CDR2 are SQVTM and ANQGSEA. J was trimmed by 4 bases and V by 2 bases; bases with no gene match: 7.

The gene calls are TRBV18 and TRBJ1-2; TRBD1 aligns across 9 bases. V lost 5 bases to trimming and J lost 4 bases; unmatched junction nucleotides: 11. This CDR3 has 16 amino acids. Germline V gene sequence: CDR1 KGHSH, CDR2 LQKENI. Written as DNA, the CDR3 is TGTGCCAGCTCAGCTTTACCGGGACAGGGTTCCTATGGCTACACCTTC. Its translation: CASSALPGQGSYGYTF. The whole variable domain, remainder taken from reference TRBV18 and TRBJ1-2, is NAGVMQNPRHLVRRRGQEARLRCSPMKGHSHVYWYRQLPEEGLKFMVYLQKENIIDESGMPKERFSAEFPKEGPSILRIQQVVRGDSAAYFCASSALPGQGSYGYTFGSGTRLTVV.

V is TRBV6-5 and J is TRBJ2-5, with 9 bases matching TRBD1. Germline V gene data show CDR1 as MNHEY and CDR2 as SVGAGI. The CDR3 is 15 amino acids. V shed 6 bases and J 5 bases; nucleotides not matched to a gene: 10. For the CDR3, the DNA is TGTGCCAGCAGCCAAGCGACGGGACAGGGTGAGACCCAGTACTTC. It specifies CASSQATGQGETQYF.

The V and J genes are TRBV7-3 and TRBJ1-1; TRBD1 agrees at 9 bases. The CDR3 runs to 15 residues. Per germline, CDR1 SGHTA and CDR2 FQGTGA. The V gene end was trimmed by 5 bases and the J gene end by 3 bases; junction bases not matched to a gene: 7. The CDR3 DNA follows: TGTGCCAGCAGCCCCCAAACAGGGGGCGACACTGAAGCTTTCTTT. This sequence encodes CASSPQTGGDTEAFF. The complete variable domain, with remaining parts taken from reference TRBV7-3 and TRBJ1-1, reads GAGVSQTPSNKVTEKGKYVELRCDPISGHTALYWYRQSLGQGPEFLIYFQGTGAADDSGLPNDRFFAVRPEGSVSTLKIQRTERGDSAVYLCASSPQTGGDTEAFFGQGTRLTVV.